This TCR beta chain is drawn from a study of T cell changes during pregnancy in multiple sclerosis. Germline V gene lookup returns CDR1 SEHNR and CDR2 FQNEAQ (reference sequence). The CDR3 totals 17 residues. V shed 5 bases, J shed 6 bases, and the junction held 14 bases outside the gene matches. Some clones are missing from TCRdb's copy, which holds only in-frame ones; the method was immunoSEQ multiplex PCR. The sample lists some 60,000 clones; about nine tenths were seen once. The clonotype was recovered from a female donor with multiple sclerosis, enrolled in a pregnancy study. The material was CD4+ T cells from peripheral blood mononuclear cells, obtained in the third trimester of pregnancy. This chain links TRBV7-9 with TRBJ2-1; 9 bases align to TRBD1. CDR3 residues: CASSTHPGQGLFNEQFF. For the CDR3, the DNA is TGTGCCAGCAGCACACATCCGGGACAGGGTCTCTTCAATGAGCAGTTCTTC.